This T cell receptor (beta chain) was sequenced during a study of T cell repertoires in cytomegalovirus infection. About the study: Both CMV infection and a matching HLA type were indicated by public TCR beta signatures.

As concerns this clonotype: The target antigen is unknown.

Notes on the study in general: Pooled public TCR beta family frequency picked out CMV carriers with the relevant HLA. HLA-C-restricted, CMV-specific TCR beta clonotypes were dominant ex vivo.

Each CDR3 protein is one row after TCRdb ran MiXCR on the reads. This table has approximately 100,000 distinct CDR3 sequences, 23% appearing once. This sequence was found in a human donor in good health (CMV status not recorded). Some clones in this sample may be carry-over from other donors' samples. Sequenced sample: CD8+ T cells from PBMCs.

CDR3 sequence (DNA): TGTGCCAGCAGTCGTCGGGACAACTATGGCTACACCTTC. Encoded protein: CASSRRDNYGYTF. The rearrangement uses TRBV9 and TRBJ1-2; the D gene is possibly TRBD1 (5 bases). The V end lost 5 bases, the J end lost 2 bases, and 10 bases lay between the germline ends. The germline V gene has CDR1 SGDLS and CDR2 YYNGEE. The CDR3 is 13 amino acids.